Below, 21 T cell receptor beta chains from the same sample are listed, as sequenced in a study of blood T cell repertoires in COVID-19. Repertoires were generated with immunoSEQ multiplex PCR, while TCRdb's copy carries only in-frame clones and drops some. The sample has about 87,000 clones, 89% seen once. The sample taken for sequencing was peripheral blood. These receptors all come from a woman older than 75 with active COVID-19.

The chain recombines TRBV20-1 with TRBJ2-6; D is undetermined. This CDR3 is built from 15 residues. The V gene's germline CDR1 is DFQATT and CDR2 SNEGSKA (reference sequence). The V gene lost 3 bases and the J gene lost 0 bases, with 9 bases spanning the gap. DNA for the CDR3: TGCAGTGCTAGTGCAGGCAGCTCTGGGGCCAACGTCCTGACTTTC. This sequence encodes CSASAGSSGANVLTF.

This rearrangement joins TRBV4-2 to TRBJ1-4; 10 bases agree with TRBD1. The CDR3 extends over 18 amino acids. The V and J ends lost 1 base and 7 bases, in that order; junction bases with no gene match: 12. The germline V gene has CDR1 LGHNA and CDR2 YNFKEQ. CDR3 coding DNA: TGTGCCAGCAGCCAAGGGGACACGACAGGGGGCCGACGTGAAAAACTGTTTTTT. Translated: CASSQGDTTGGRREKLFF.

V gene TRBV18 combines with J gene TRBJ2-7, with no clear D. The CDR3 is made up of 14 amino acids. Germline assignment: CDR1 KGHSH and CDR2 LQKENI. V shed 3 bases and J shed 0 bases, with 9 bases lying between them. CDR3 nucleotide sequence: TGTGCCAGCTCACCCTTCGCTAGCTCCTACGAGCAGTACTTC. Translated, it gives CASSPFASSYEQYF.

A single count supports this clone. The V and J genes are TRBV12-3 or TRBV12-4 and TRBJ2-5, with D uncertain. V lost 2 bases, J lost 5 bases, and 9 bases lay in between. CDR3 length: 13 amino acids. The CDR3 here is CASSLSPVETQYF. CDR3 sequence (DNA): TGTGCCAGCAGTTTATCCCCCGTGGAGACCCAGTACTTC.

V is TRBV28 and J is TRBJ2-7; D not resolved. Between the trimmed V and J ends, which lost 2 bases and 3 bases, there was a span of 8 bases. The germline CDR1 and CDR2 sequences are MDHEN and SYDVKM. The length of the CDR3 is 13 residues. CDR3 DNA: TGTGCCAGCAGTTTAGGGCCCCTCTACGAGCAGTACTTC. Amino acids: CASSLGPLYEQYF.

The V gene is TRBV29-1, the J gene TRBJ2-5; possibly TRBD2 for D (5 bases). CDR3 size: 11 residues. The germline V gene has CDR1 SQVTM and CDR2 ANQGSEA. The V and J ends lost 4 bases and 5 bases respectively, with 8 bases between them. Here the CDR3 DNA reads TGCAGCGTTGGGAGGACCGAGACCCAGTACTTC. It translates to CSVGRTETQYF.

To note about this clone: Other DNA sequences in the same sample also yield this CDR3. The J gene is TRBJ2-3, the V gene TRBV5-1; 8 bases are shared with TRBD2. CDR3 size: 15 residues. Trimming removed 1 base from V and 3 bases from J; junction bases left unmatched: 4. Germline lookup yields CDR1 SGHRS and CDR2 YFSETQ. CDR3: CASSLTSGSTDTQYF. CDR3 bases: TGCGCCAGCAGCTTGACTAGCGGATCTACAGATACGCAGTATTTT.

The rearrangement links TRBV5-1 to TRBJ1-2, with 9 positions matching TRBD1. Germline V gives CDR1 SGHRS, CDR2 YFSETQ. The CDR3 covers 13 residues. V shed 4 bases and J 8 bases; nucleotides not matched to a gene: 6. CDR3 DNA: TGCGCCAGCAGCCGCAGGGACAGGGTGGGCTACACCTTC. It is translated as CASSRRDRVGYTF.

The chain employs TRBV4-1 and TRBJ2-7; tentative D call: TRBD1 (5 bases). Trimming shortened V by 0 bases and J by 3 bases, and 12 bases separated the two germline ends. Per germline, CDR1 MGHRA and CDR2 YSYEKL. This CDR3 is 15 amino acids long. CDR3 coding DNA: TGCGCCAGCAGCCAAGATCCGGGCAGGGACTACGAGCAGTACTTC. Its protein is CASSQDPGRDYEQYF.

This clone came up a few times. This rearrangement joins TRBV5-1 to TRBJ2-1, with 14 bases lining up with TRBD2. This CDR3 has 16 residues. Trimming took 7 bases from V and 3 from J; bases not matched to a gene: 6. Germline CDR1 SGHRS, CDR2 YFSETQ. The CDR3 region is CASGGTSGSVYNEQFF. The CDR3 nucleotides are TGCGCCAGCGGAGGGACTAGCGGGAGTGTCTACAATGAGCAGTTCTTC.

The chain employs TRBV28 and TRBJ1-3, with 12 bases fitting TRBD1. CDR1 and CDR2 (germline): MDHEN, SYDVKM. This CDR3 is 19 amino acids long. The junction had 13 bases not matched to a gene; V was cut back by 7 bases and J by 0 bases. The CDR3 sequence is CASTPGTGGARPSGNTIYF. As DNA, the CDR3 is TGTGCCAGCACCCCTGGGACAGGGGGCGCGAGGCCCTCTGGAAACACCATATATTTT. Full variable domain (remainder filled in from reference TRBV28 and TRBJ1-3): DVKVTQSSRYLVKRTGEKVFLECVQDMDHENMFWYRQDPGLGLRLIYFSYDVKMKEKGDIPEGYSVSREKKERFSLILESASTNQTSMYLCASTPGTGGARPSGNTIYFGEGSWLTVV.

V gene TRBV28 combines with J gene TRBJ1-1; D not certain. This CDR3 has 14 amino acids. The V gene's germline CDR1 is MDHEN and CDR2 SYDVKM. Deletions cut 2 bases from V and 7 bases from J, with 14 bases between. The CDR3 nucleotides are TGTGCCAGCAGTTTAGGACTTTTCGGTGGTGAAGCTTTCTTT. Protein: CASSLGLFGGEAFF.

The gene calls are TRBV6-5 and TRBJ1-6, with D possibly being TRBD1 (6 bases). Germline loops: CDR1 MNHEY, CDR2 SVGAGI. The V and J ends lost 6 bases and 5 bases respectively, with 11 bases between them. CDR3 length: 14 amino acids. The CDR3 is CASRGQQDNSPLHF. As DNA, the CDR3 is TGTGCCAGCAGAGGACAGCAGGATAATTCACCCCTCCACTTT.

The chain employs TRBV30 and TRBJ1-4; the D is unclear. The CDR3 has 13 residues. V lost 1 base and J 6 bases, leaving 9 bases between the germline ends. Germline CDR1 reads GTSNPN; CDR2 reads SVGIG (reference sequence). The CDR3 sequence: CAWSAGDDEKLFF. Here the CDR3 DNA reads TGTGCCTGGAGTGCCGGGGATGATGAAAAACTGTTTTTT. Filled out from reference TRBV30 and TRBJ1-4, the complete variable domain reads SQTIHQWPATLVQPVGSPLSLECTVEGTSNPNLYWYRQAAGRGLQLLFYSVGIGQISSEVPQNLSASRPQDRQFILSSKKLLLSDSGFYLCAWSAGDDEKLFFGSGTQLSVL.

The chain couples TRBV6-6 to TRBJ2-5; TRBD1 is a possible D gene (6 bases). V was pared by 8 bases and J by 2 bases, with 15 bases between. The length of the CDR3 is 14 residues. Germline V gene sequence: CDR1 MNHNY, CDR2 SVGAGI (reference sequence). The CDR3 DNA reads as TGTGCCAGCCGAGGGGGAGCATTACAAGAGACCCAGTACTTC. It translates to CASRGGALQETQYF.

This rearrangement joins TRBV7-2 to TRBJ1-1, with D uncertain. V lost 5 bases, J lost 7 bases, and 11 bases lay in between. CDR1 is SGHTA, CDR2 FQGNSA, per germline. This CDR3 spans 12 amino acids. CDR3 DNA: TGTGCCAGCAGCCCTGGACGGGGTGAAGCTTTCTTT. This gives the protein CASSPGRGEAFF. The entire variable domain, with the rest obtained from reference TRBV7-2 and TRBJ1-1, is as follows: GAGVSQSPSNKVTEKGKDVELRCDPISGHTALYWYRQSLGQGLEFLIYFQGNSAPDKSGLPSDRFSAERTGGSVSTLTIQRTQQEDSAVYLCASSPGRGEAFFGQGTRLTVV.

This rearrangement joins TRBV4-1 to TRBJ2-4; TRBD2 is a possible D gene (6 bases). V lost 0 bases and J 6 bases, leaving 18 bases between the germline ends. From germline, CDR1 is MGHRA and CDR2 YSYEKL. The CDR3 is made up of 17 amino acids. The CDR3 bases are TGCGCCAGCAGCCAAGATCGTGGTCAGGGAGCGGGAAACATTCAGTACTTC. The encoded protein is CASSQDRGQGAGNIQYF.

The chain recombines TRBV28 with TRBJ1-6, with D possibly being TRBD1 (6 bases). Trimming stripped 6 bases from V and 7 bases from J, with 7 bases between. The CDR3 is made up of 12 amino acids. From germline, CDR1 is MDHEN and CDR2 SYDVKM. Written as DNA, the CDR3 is TGTGCCAGCAGGCAGGGGAATTCACCCCTCCACTTT. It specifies CASRQGNSPLHF.

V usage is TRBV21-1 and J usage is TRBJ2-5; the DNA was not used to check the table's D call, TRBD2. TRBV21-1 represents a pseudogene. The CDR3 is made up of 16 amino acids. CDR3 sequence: CASLRVRLAGVETQYF. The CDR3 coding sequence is TGTGCCAGCCTTCGGGTGAGGCTAGCGGGAGTAGAGACCCAGTACTTC.

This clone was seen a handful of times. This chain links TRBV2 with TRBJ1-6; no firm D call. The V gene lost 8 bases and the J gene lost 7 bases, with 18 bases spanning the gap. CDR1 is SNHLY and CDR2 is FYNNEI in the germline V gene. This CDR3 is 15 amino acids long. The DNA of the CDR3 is TGTGCCAGCGAGCCACAAGGGCAGCGGAATTCACCCCTCCACTTT. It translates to CASEPQGQRNSPLHF.

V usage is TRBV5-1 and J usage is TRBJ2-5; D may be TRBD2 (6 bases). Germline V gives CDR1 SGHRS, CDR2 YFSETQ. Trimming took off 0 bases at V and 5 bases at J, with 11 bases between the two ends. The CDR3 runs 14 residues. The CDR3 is CASSLVGSGETQYF. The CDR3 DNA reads TGCGCCAGCAGCTTGGTCGGGAGTGGGGAGACCCAGTACTTC.